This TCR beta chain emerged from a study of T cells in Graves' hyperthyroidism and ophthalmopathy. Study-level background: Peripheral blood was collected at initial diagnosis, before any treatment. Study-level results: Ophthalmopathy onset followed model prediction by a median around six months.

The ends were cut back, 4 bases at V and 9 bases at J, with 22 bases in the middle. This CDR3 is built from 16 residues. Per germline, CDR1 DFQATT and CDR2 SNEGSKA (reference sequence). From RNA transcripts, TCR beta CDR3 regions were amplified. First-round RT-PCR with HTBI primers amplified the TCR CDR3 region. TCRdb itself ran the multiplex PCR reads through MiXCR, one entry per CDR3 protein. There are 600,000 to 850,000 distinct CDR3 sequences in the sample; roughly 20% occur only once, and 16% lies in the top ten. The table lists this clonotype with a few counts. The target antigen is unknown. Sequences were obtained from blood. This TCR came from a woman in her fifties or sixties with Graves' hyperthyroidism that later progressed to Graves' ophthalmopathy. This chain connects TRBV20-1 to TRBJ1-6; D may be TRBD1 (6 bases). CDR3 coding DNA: TGCAGTGCTAACCCGGGGGCAGGGAGTACGATTTCACCCCTCCACTTT. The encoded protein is CSANPGAGSTISPLHF.